One sample yielded the 23 T cell receptor beta chains listed below, sequenced in a study of control samples from healthy donors and cancer patients. Measured with immunoSEQ multiplex PCR; TCRdb has only the in-frame clones, and not every one. The data show about 44,000 clones, with 70% seen just once and approximately 17% held by the top ten. Input material: formalin-fixed, paraffin-embedded tissue. These receptors came from a male donor with melanoma.

V is TRBV7-9 and J is TRBJ2-2; no firm D call. This CDR3 has 14 residues. V was shortened by 7 bases and J by 1 base, with 10 bases between the two germline ends. Germline lookup yields CDR1 SEHNR and CDR2 FQNEAQ (reference sequence). CDR3 region: CASTVGRNTGELFF. The CDR3 DNA is TGTGCCAGCACTGTGGGCAGGAACACCGGGGAGCTGTTTTTT.

Here the CDR3 DNA reads TGTGCCAGCAGCGCTTCCCCACTCTCCGGGGGAGAGACCCAGTACTTC. This encodes CASSASPLSGGETQYF. The rearrangement links TRBV2 to TRBJ2-5, with a tentative D call TRBD2 (6 bases). The CDR3 contains 16 residues. The V and J ends lost 6 bases and 4 bases respectively, with 21 bases between them. Per germline, CDR1 SNHLY and CDR2 FYNNEI.

The V gene is TRBV18, the J gene TRBJ2-2; D gene ambiguous. Per the germline V gene, CDR1 is KGHSH and CDR2 is LQKENI. CDR3 length: 11 amino acids. V lost 3 bases and J lost 8, with 4 bases in between. CDR3 DNA: TGTGCCAGCTCACCTTCGGGGGAGCTGTTTTTT. As protein: CASSPSGELFF.

This clone was recorded a few times. The V and J genes are TRBV23-1 and TRBJ2-1, with TRBD2 identical over 11 bases. TRBV23-1 is treated as an ORF (open reading frame) with a function not yet certain. The CDR3 loop spans 15 amino acids. Trimming took 6 bases from V and 2 from J; bases not matched to a gene: 3. CDR3 region: CASSLSGRAYNEQFF. The CDR3 region has the DNA TGCGCCAGCAGCCTTAGCGGGAGGGCCTACAATGAGCAGTTCTTC.

The table lists this clone with a few counts. This chain links TRBV24-1 with TRBJ2-3; D may be TRBD2 (6 bases). Germline V CDR1 and CDR2: KGHDR, SFDVKD. The CDR3 loop spans 15 amino acids. V lost 2 bases, J lost 5 bases, and 13 bases lay in between. CDR3 DNA sequence: TGTGCCACCAGTGATTACGGGGGAGCGGGAGATACGCAGTATTTT. Amino acids: CATSDYGGAGDTQYF.

The CDR3 spells CASSLTGDNSPLHF. CDR3 DNA sequence: TGTGCCAGCAGCCTCACAGGGGATAATTCACCCCTCCACTTT. The chain couples TRBV2 to TRBJ1-6; 7 nucleotides match TRBD1. CDR1 is SNHLY, CDR2 FYNNEI, per germline. With V trimmed by 6 bases and J by 5 bases, 4 bases remained unmatched. This CDR3 spans 14 amino acids.

In this sample, this clone is large (0.1 to 1%). V usage is TRBV19 and J usage is TRBJ2-3; TRBD1 might be the D (5 bases). The CDR3 runs 16 residues. Germline loops: CDR1 LNHDA, CDR2 SQIVND (reference sequence). Trimming cost V 4 bases and J 6 bases, with 20 bases left between them. CDR3 in amino acids: CASSKTEYVLWDTQYF. CDR3 sequence (DNA): TGTGCCAGTAGTAAGACAGAGTACGTTCTGTGGGATACGCAGTATTTT.

This clone has a handful of counts. The chain uses TRBV6-5 and TRBJ1-2; a weak D match, TRBD1 (5 bases). With 6 bases removed from V and 4 bases from J, the gap between germline ends came to 15 bases. This CDR3 region has 14 residues. The V gene's germline CDR1 is MNHEY and CDR2 SVGAGI. CDR3 region: CASSTGGLPYGYTF. Written as DNA, the CDR3 is TGTGCCAGCAGCACCGGGGGACTTCCCTATGGCTACACCTTC.

This clone has ten or more counts. The gene calls are TRBV25-1 and TRBJ2-1; no clear D. V dropped 4 bases and J dropped 13 bases, with 11 bases sitting between them. The CDR3 runs to 11 residues. CDR1 is MGHDK, CDR2 SYGVNS, per germline. In nucleotides, the CDR3 is TGTGCCAGCAGTGTAAATACCAATCAGTTCTTC. This encodes CASSVNTNQFF.

V and J are TRBV19 and TRBJ2-5; 9 nucleotides align to TRBD1. From germline, CDR1 is LNHDA and CDR2 SQIVND (reference sequence). The trim removed 4 bases at V and 1 base at J, leaving 4 bases unmatched. This CDR3 spans 15 amino acids. Here the CDR3 reads CASSTGTGTQETQYF. The CDR3, as DNA: TGTGCCAGTAGTACCGGGACAGGGACCCAAGAGACCCAGTACTTC.

The chain recombines TRBV9 with TRBJ2-7, with TRBD1 identical over 10 bases. The CDR3 covers 17 residues. V gave up 1 base and J gave up 3 bases; unmatched junction bases: 10. Germline CDR1 is SGDLS and CDR2 is YYNGEE. The CDR3 reads CASSVCRRGDRGYEQYF. The DNA of the CDR3 is TGTGCCAGCAGCGTATGCCGGAGGGGGGACAGGGGCTACGAGCAGTACTTC.

The chain links TRBV6-1 to TRBJ2-3; no clear D gene. The germline V gene encodes CDR1 MNHNS and CDR2 SASEGT. This CDR3 is built from 13 residues. The ends were cut back, 3 bases at V and 2 bases at J, with 6 bases in the middle. CDR3 in amino acids: CASSDIATDTQYF. The DNA for the CDR3 is TGTGCCAGCAGTGATATAGCCACAGATACGCAGTATTTT.

The chain recombines TRBV14 with TRBJ2-1; the D is unclear. Trimming removed 2 bases at V and 0 bases at J, with 11 bases between. The length of the CDR3 is 16 residues. The germline V gene encodes CDR1 SGHDN and CDR2 FVKESK. In nucleotides, the CDR3 is TGTGCCAGCAGCCAACTCGGGCCCAGCTCCTACAATGAGCAGTTCTTC. Translated: CASSQLGPSSYNEQFF. The full variable domain, in which reference TRBV14 and TRBJ2-1 provide the parts outside the CDR3, is EAGVTQFPSHSVIEKGQTVTLRCDPISGHDNLYWYRRVMGKEIKFLLHFVKESKQDESGMPNNRFLAERTGGTYSTLKVQPAELEDSGVYFCASSQLGPSSYNEQFFGPGTRLTVL.

The J gene is TRBJ1-1, the V gene TRBV6-6, with a weak D call TRBD1 (5 bases). Germline-derived CDR1 and CDR2 are MNHNY and SVGAGI (reference sequence). Trimming left V 7 bases short and J 10 bases short, with 13 bases between. There are 11 residues in the CDR3. CDR3 nucleotides: TGTGCCAGCACCATGGGGGGTGGAGCTTTCTTT. It codes for CASTMGGGAFF.

CDR3 nucleotides: TGTGCCAGCAGACCGACTAGCGGGAGCTACGAGCAGTACTTC. It yields the protein CASRPTSGSYEQYF. This chain connects TRBV6-6 to TRBJ2-7; TRBD2 matches 12 bases. The V gene end was trimmed by 6 bases and the J gene end by 3 bases; junction bases not matched to a gene: 3. The CDR3 contains 14 residues. Germline V gene lookup returns CDR1 MNHNY and CDR2 SVGAGI (reference sequence).

The V gene is TRBV11-2, the J gene TRBJ1-5; TRBD1 might be the D (6 bases). V was shortened by 5 bases and J by 3 bases, with 11 bases between the two germline ends. Per germline, CDR1 SGHAT and CDR2 FQNNGV. The CDR3 loop spans 14 amino acids. Here the CDR3 reads CASSEGQFNQPQHF. CDR3 DNA sequence: TGTGCCAGCAGCGAAGGACAGTTCAATCAGCCCCAGCATTTT.

The chain employs TRBV30 and TRBJ1-1, with 8 bases matching TRBD1. The V gene's germline CDR1 is GTSNPN and CDR2 SVGIG (reference sequence). This CDR3 contains 15 residues. The J segment lost 1 base and the V segment lost 2 bases, leaving 6 bases of the junction unmatched. This chain's CDR3 is CAWSRPGGWNTEAFF. The CDR3 DNA sequence: TGTGCCTGGAGTAGGCCAGGGGGCTGGAACACTGAAGCTTTCTTT.

This clone was seen a handful of times. The rearrangement joins TRBV21-1 to TRBJ1-2; TRBD1, the D gene given by the table, was not confirmed from the DNA. TRBV21-1 is a pseudogene locus. This CDR3 contains 16 residues. For the CDR3, the DNA is TGTGCCAGCAGCAAAGCAATCGCAGGGGCCGACTATGGCTACACCTTC. This codes for CASSKAIAGADYGYTF.

The chain couples TRBV21-1 to TRBJ1-5. TRBV21-1 is termed a pseudogene. The CDR3 loop spans 18 amino acids. In nucleotides, the CDR3 is TGTGCCAGCAGGTACCCCCCGAGTCCCCTGAACCACAATCAGCCCCAGCATTTT. Translation: CASRYPPSPLNHNQPQHF.

This clone has a handful of counts. The same CDR3 can be traced to other DNA sequences in this sample. V usage is TRBV11-2 and J usage is TRBJ1-2; no clear D gene. In germline, CDR1 is SGHAT, CDR2 FQNNGV. The CDR3 is 16 amino acids. Trimming removed 3 bases at V and 2 bases at J, with 16 bases between. The CDR3 sequence: CASSFSLTTVNYGYTF. CDR3 bases: TGTGCCAGCAGCTTTTCCCTCACGACGGTGAACTATGGCTACACCTTC. The whole variable domain, remainder taken from reference TRBV11-2 and TRBJ1-2, is EAGVAQSPRYKIIEKRQSVAFWCNPISGHATLYWYQQILGQGPKLLIQFQNNGVVDDSQLPKDRFSAERLKGVDSTLKIQPAKLEDSAVYLCASSFSLTTVNYGYTFGSGTRLTVV.

The CDR3 DNA follows: TGTGCCAGCAGTTTTGCGTCGACGGGCACAGATACGCAGTATTTT. It encodes CASSFASTGTDTQYF. The chain joins TRBV27 to TRBJ2-3; D gene ambiguous. V dropped 3 bases and J dropped 1 base, with 11 bases sitting between them. CDR3 length equals 15 residues. Germline loops: CDR1 MNHEY, CDR2 SMNVEV (reference sequence).

The rearrangement links TRBV27 to TRBJ2-3; 10 bases map to TRBD2. Losses at the gene ends were 2 bases for V and 2 bases for J; bases not matched to a gene: 4. This CDR3 region has 16 residues. The germline CDR1 and CDR2 sequences are MNHEY and SMNVEV (reference sequence). The CDR3 bases are TGTGCCAGCAGTTTACTCGGACTAGCGGACACAGATACGCAGTATTTT. Its protein is CASSLLGLADTDTQYF.

This clone was seen a single time. V and J are TRBV2 and TRBJ1-3; possibly TRBD1 for D (5 bases). V dropped 6 bases and J dropped 4 bases, with 16 bases sitting between them. The length of the CDR3 is 15 residues. CDR1 is SNHLY, CDR2 FYNNEI, per germline. In DNA, the CDR3 is TGTGCCAGCAGGAACCGGGACCTGCCGGGAAACACCATATATTTT. Residues: CASRNRDLPGNTIYF.